One sample yielded the 28 T cell receptor beta chains listed below, sequenced in a study of blood T cell repertoires in COVID-19. Only in-frame clones appear in the TCRdb table, and some are missing; sequencing was by immunoSEQ multiplex PCR. Of fewer than 150,000 clones listed, 80% to 90% are singletons. The sequenced sample was peripheral blood. Source of these receptors: a man between 65 and 85 years old who had recovered from COVID-19.

The chain joins TRBV4-3 to TRBJ1-4; 8 bases fit TRBD1. After removal of 1 base from V and 8 bases from J, the junction contained 3 bases not matched to a gene. The CDR3 has 14 amino acids. In germline, CDR1 is LGHNA, CDR2 YSLEER. The CDR3 region has the DNA TGCGCCAGCAGCCAAGGCCAGGGGGCAGAAAAACTGTTTTTT. Its translation: CASSQGQGAEKLFF.

The CDR3 region is CASNPSGSPEQYF. In nucleotides, the CDR3 is TGTGCCAGCAATCCGAGCGGGAGTCCCGAGCAGTACTTC. The gene calls are TRBV2 and TRBJ2-7, with 8 positions matching TRBD2. Germline V CDR1 and CDR2: SNHLY, FYNNEI. The CDR3 extends over 13 amino acids. V gave up 7 bases and J gave up 6 bases; unmatched junction bases: 8. Together with reference TRBV2 and TRBJ2-7, the CDR3 gives the full variable domain: EPEVTQTPSHQVTQMGQEVILRCVPISNHLYFYWYRQILGQKVEFLVSFYNNEISEKSEIFDDQFSVERPDGSNFTLKIRSTKLEDSAMYFCASNPSGSPEQYFGPGTRLTVT.

The gene calls are TRBV2 and TRBJ1-2, with D possibly being TRBD1 (5 bases). Trimming removed 7 bases at V and 7 bases at J, with 28 bases between. This CDR3 region has 17 residues. The germline V gene has CDR1 SNHLY and CDR2 FYNNEI. The DNA of the CDR3 is TGTGCCAGCACAATTCTCCGCTATGGGAGGGACGCCGGTGGCTACACCTTC. Its translation: CASTILRYGRDAGGYTF.

The chain has TRBV30 and TRBJ1-2; 8 nucleotides match TRBD1. Trimming took 5 bases from V and 7 from J; bases not matched to a gene: 12. Germline lookup yields CDR1 GTSNPN and CDR2 SVGIG (reference sequence). The CDR3 is made up of 14 amino acids. The CDR3 loop is CAWDTDRGRRGYTF. For the CDR3, the DNA is TGTGCCTGGGATACTGACAGGGGACGTCGTGGCTACACCTTC.

This chain links TRBV6-5 with TRBJ1-1, with D unresolved. CDR1 MNHEY and CDR2 SVGAGI come from the germline V gene. The CDR3 is 15 amino acids. V dropped 0 bases and J dropped 4 bases, with 12 bases sitting between them. The CDR3 reads CASSYSRDGGTEAFF. DNA for the CDR3: TGTGCCAGCAGTTACTCGCGGGATGGAGGCACTGAAGCTTTCTTT.

CDR3 sequence (DNA): TGTGCCAGCAGCTGGGGGCCTCAGGGGGTCGGCAATCAGCCCCAGCATTTT. The encoded protein is CASSWGPQGVGNQPQHF. V and J are TRBV7-8 and TRBJ1-5; 7 nucleotides agree with TRBD1. The CDR3 length is 17 residues. The J segment lost 2 bases and the V segment lost 4 bases, leaving 11 bases of the junction unmatched. Germline CDR1 SGHVS, CDR2 FQNEAQ. The variable domain in full, completed from reference TRBV7-8 and TRBJ1-5, reads GAGVSQSPRYKVAKRGQDVALRCDPISGHVSLFWYQQALGQGPEFLTYFQNEAQLDKSGLPSDRFFAERPEGSVSTLKIQRTQQEDSAVYLCASSWGPQGVGNQPQHFGDGTRLSIL.

V and J are TRBV6-5 and TRBJ1-1; the D gene is possibly TRBD1 (5 bases). Germline CDR1 reads MNHEY; CDR2 reads SVGAGI. With 3 bases removed from V and 8 bases from J, the gap between germline ends came to 10 bases. This CDR3 has 12 amino acids. The CDR3 region is CASSYFGGEAFF. CDR3 nucleotide sequence: TGTGCCAGCAGTTATTTTGGGGGGGAAGCTTTCTTT.

The V call is TRBV9, the J call TRBJ2-1; TRBD2 matches 12 bases. Germline CDR1 reads SGDLS; CDR2 reads YYNGEE. The V segment lost 5 bases and the J segment 0 bases; nucleotides outside the gene matches: 12. This CDR3 is 19 amino acids long. CDR3 coding DNA: TGTGCCAGCAGTCAATCCACCGGGACTAGCGGGTACTCCTACAATGAGCAGTTCTTC. This codes for CASSQSTGTSGYSYNEQFF. Full variable domain (missing parts from reference TRBV9 and TRBJ2-1): DSGVTQTPKHLITATGQRVTLRCSPRSGDLSVYWYQQSLDQGLQFLIQYYNGEERAKGNILERFSAQQFPDLHSELNLSSLELGDSALYFCASSQSTGTSGYSYNEQFFGPGTRLTVL.

V usage is TRBV6-2 or TRBV6-3 and J usage is TRBJ2-3; the match to TRBD2 covers 10 bases. Germline values: CDR1 MNHEY, CDR2 SVGEGT. CDR3 length equals 16 residues. V lost 0 bases, J lost 1 base, and 1 base stayed unmatched. The CDR3 reads CASSYSGTSGTDTQYF. CDR3 bases: TGTGCCAGCAGTTACTCAGGGACTAGCGGCACAGATACGCAGTATTTT.

The rearrangement uses TRBV29-1 and TRBJ2-2, with a weak D call TRBD2 (5 bases). CDR1 and CDR2 (germline): SQVTM, ANQGSEA. The CDR3 is made up of 13 amino acids. The V and J ends lost 7 bases and 4 bases respectively, with 13 bases between them. The CDR3 nucleotides read TGCAGCGCCGCCGGGGTCCTCACCGGGGAGCTGTTTTTT. This translates into CSAAGVLTGELFF.

The gene calls are TRBV28 and TRBJ2-1, with D perhaps matching TRBD2 (5 bases). V gave up 7 bases and J gave up 4 bases, with 17 bases separating them. The CDR3 sequence is 15 residues long. Germline lookup yields CDR1 MDHEN and CDR2 SYDVKM. The CDR3 sequence is CASIRADSLYNEQFF. CDR3 in DNA: TGTGCCAGCATCCGCGCGGACTCCCTATACAATGAGCAGTTCTTC.

The chain uses TRBV7-9 and TRBJ2-1, with a weak D call TRBD2 (6 bases). Germline values: CDR1 SEHNR, CDR2 FQNEAQ (reference sequence). V was trimmed by 4 bases and J by 6 bases, leaving 16 bases between them. This CDR3 spans 15 amino acids. CDR3 DNA sequence: TGTGCCAGCAGCTCCTTGGGGGGACGGCTCAATGAGCAGTTCTTC. It specifies CASSSLGGRLNEQFF.

This sequence joins TRBV6-6 and TRBJ2-7, with 8 bases matching TRBD1. The V and J ends lost 6 bases and 1 base, in that order; junction bases with no gene match: 8. CDR1 is MNHNY and CDR2 is SVGAGI in the germline V gene (reference sequence). CDR3 length equals 15 residues. This CDR3 reads CASRLTGDVSYEQYF. CDR3 nucleotide sequence: TGTGCCAGCAGGCTGACAGGGGATGTTTCCTACGAGCAGTACTTC.

The chain couples TRBV5-1 to TRBJ2-5; tentatively, D is TRBD2 (6 bases). V was shortened by 0 bases and J by 2 bases, with 20 bases between the two germline ends. Germline values: CDR1 SGHRS, CDR2 YFSETQ. This CDR3 has 18 residues. The chain's CDR3 is CASSLGGGGSLRQETQYF. The CDR3 bases are TGCGCCAGCAGCTTGGGAGGTGGGGGGTCCTTAAGACAAGAGACCCAGTACTTC.

V is TRBV24-1 and J is TRBJ1-2; possible D gene TRBD1, 6 bases. CDR1 is KGHDR, CDR2 SFDVKD, per germline. CDR3 size: 15 residues. The ends were cut back, 0 bases at V and 7 bases at J, with 14 bases in the middle. DNA for the CDR3: TGTGCCACCAGTGATTTGGGGCAGGGGAACACTGGCTACACCTTC. It yields the protein CATSDLGQGNTGYTF.

The V gene is TRBV28, the J gene TRBJ2-2; no firm D call. CDR3 length: 13 amino acids. Germline V CDR1 and CDR2: MDHEN, SYDVKM. The V gene lost 8 bases and the J gene lost 1 base, with 8 bases spanning the gap. DNA for the CDR3: TGTGCCAGCTCCTATGTGAACACCGGGGAGCTGTTTTTT. It specifies CASSYVNTGELFF.

Only one count was recorded for this clone. This chain connects TRBV11-1 to TRBJ2-6, with D perhaps matching TRBD2 (6 bases). Germline values: CDR1 SGHAT, CDR2 FQDESV (reference sequence). This CDR3 has 15 residues. Trimming removed 7 bases at V and 0 bases at J, with 10 bases between. The CDR3 bases are TGTGCCAGCAAGATTAGCGGCTCTGGGGCCAACGTCCTGACTTTC. Translated: CASKISGSGANVLTF.

The chain recombines TRBV28 with TRBJ2-7; a possible D gene is TRBD1 (6 bases). Germline loops: CDR1 MDHEN, CDR2 SYDVKM. V was clipped by 0 bases and J by 2 bases, with 20 bases between them. The CDR3 is 18 amino acids. CDR3 bases: TGTGCCAGCAGTTTATGGGGGGCCGGAGAACGTTCTGCCTACGAGCAGTACTTC. Residues: CASSLWGAGERSAYEQYF.

The chain combines TRBV14 with TRBJ1-2, with 9 bases identical to TRBD1. V shed 3 bases and J 5 bases; nucleotides not matched to a gene: 1. CDR1 is SGHDN, CDR2 FVKESK, per germline. This CDR3 spans 13 amino acids. As DNA, the CDR3 is TGTGCCAGCAGCCAGGGGACAGGGTATGGCTACACCTTC. Translation: CASSQGTGYGYTF.

The chain uses TRBV12-5 and TRBJ2-7; 7 positions agree with TRBD1. V was clipped by 7 bases and J by 2 bases; unmatched bases: 14. The CDR3 runs 16 residues. Germline V gene sequence: CDR1 LGHNT, CDR2 FRNRAP. CDR3 coding DNA: TGTGCTAGTGAGGGATGGTGCCGGGACAGTCCCTACGAGCAGTACTTC. Protein: CASEGWCRDSPYEQYF.

The chain combines TRBV28 with TRBJ1-2; TRBD1 is a possible D gene (6 bases). Germline V CDR1 and CDR2: MDHEN, SYDVKM. This CDR3 has 12 amino acids. V lost 4 bases and J 8 bases, leaving 11 bases between the germline ends. The CDR3 loop is CASSSDRRGYTF. The CDR3 DNA is TGTGCCAGCAGTTCAGACAGGAGAGGCTACACCTTC.

This chain's CDR3 is CASSLVENEQFF. The CDR3, as DNA: TGTGCCAGCAGCTTAGTAGAGAATGAGCAGTTCTTC. The V gene is TRBV7-2, the J gene TRBJ2-1, with unresolved D. The germline CDR1 and CDR2 sequences are SGHTA and FQGNSA. Trimming left V 1 base short and J 7 bases short, with 5 bases between. This CDR3 has 12 residues.

The gene calls are TRBV5-4 and TRBJ2-5, with 11 bases fitting TRBD2. From germline, CDR1 is SGHNT and CDR2 YYREEE (reference sequence). Trimming at V came to 0 bases and at J to 5 bases, leaving 9 bases not matched to a gene. The CDR3 spans 17 residues. The CDR3 DNA reads TGTGCCAGCAGCTTGGGGGGAACGGGACTAGCGGAGGAGACCCAGTACTTC. Its translation is CASSLGGTGLAEETQYF.

This clone was detected only once. The chain joins TRBV6-1 to TRBJ1-5, with unresolved D. Per the germline V gene, CDR1 is MNHNS and CDR2 is SASEGT. Trimming stripped 2 bases from V and 4 bases from J, with 12 bases between. This CDR3 is built from 15 residues. The DNA for the CDR3 is TGTGCCAGCAGTGAAAAGTGGGCAGCTAATCAGCCCCAGCATTTT. Protein sequence: CASSEKWAANQPQHF.

Of note for this clone: The sample holds other DNA sequences that translate to the same CDR3. The chain links TRBV28 to TRBJ2-7; the D gene is possibly TRBD1 (6 bases). CDR1 MDHEN and CDR2 SYDVKM come from the germline V gene. There are 13 residues in the CDR3. V was trimmed by 4 bases and J by 1 base, leaving 8 bases between them. The CDR3 DNA sequence: TGTGCCAGCAGTTCAGGACAGTCCTACGAGCAGTACTTC. Its translation: CASSSGQSYEQYF.

The V gene is TRBV4-1, the J gene TRBJ1-5; 8 nucleotides line up with TRBD1. Germline lookup yields CDR1 MGHRA and CDR2 YSYEKL. This CDR3 comprises 17 residues. Trimming cost V 4 bases and J 3 bases; bases outside gene matches: 11. CDR3 region: CASSPSADRALNQPQHF. DNA for the CDR3: TGCGCCAGCAGCCCATCCGCGGACAGGGCCCTCAATCAGCCCCAGCATTTT.

The gene calls are TRBV29-1 and TRBJ2-4, with TRBD1 matching over 9 bases. The CDR3 is 12 residues long. V lost 7 bases and J lost 8; bases outside the gene matches: 6. The germline V gene has CDR1 SQVTM and CDR2 ANQGSEA. CDR3 in DNA: TGCAGCGCCCAGGACAGGGGCGACATTCAGTACTTC. This translates into CSAQDRGDIQYF.

This sequence joins TRBV10-3 and TRBJ2-2; D ambiguous. V was pared by 2 bases and J by 0 bases, with 7 bases between. The CDR3 is 15 amino acids. In germline, CDR1 is ENHRY, CDR2 SYGVKD. The CDR3: CAISEGVTNTGELFF. In nucleotides, the CDR3 is TGTGCCATCAGTGAGGGAGTCACGAACACCGGGGAGCTGTTTTTT.